A single sample is the source of the 21 T cell receptor beta chains below, sequenced in a study of blood T cells in healthy people across ages. A second PCR of roughly 7 to 11 cycles used a sample-barcoded 5' primer and a J-beta primer mix. One entry per CDR3 protein results from TCRdb running MiXCR on the 5' RACE reads. Altogether about 970,000 distinct CDR3 sequences are present, just over 50% being singletons, with the ten largest covering about a fifth. Sequencing was done on a sample of blood. All receptors derive from a woman aged 55-69 years in good health.

This clonotype was counted a single time. This chain uses TRBV6-2 or TRBV6-3 with TRBJ2-3; D is perhaps TRBD2 (6 bases). Germline CDR1 is MNHEY and CDR2 is SVGEGT. Trimming took off 7 bases at V and 3 bases at J, with 17 bases between the two ends. The CDR3 spans 15 residues. This chain's CDR3 is CASIDGRGWTDTQYF. CDR3 coding DNA: TGTGCCAGCATAGACGGGAGAGGGTGGACAGATACGCAGTATTTT.

CDR3 protein: CSARGTQTSGREQFF. CDR3 DNA: TGCAGTGCTAGAGGGACGCAGACTAGCGGGAGGGAGCAGTTCTTC. The rearrangement uses TRBV20-1 and TRBJ2-1; TRBD2 matches 13 bases. Germline values: CDR1 DFQATT, CDR2 SNEGSKA (reference sequence). V trimming: 1 base; J trimming: 10 bases; junction bases outside the gene matches: 7. This CDR3 is 15 amino acids long.

This clonotype appeared a few times. V is TRBV20-1 and J is TRBJ2-7; 9 bases agree with TRBD1. V lost 1 base and J lost 4; bases outside the gene matches: 8. The CDR3 runs 15 residues. CDR1 DFQATT and CDR2 SNEGSKA come from the germline V gene (reference sequence). The chain's CDR3 is CSARVTGGGNYEQYF. The DNA for the CDR3 is TGCAGTGCTAGAGTTACAGGGGGCGGTAATTACGAGCAGTACTTC.

The rearrangement uses TRBV4-1 and TRBJ2-7; 12 nucleotides agree with TRBD2. CDR1 and CDR2 from the germline V gene are MGHRA and YSYEKL. V gave up 1 base and J gave up 0 bases; unmatched junction bases: 4. This CDR3 is built from 17 residues. This CDR3 reads CASSQAPTSGSSYEQYF. CDR3 coding DNA: TGCGCCAGCAGCCAAGCACCGACTAGCGGGAGCTCCTACGAGCAGTACTTC.

The rearrangement links TRBV7-9 to TRBJ2-1; D may be TRBD1 (5 bases). Germline V gives CDR1 SEHNR, CDR2 FQNEAQ (reference sequence). V was shortened by 1 base and J by 5 bases, with 12 bases between the two germline ends. The CDR3 totals 15 residues. The DNA of the CDR3 is TGTGCCAGCAGCTTAGTACAGGTTGCGAACAATGAGCAGTTCTTC. Its protein product is CASSLVQVANNEQFF.

The chain couples TRBV13 to TRBJ2-3, with D uncertain. Germline loops: CDR1 PRHDT, CDR2 FYEKMQ (reference sequence). The V gene lost 5 bases and the J gene lost 2 bases, with 11 bases spanning the gap. This CDR3 region has 14 residues. The CDR3 region has the DNA TGTGCCAGCAGCCGCGGCCACGACACAGATACGCAGTATTTT. This encodes CASSRGHDTDTQYF.

This chain joins TRBV19 and TRBJ2-3; TRBD1 agrees at 7 bases. V was pared by 4 bases and J by 2 bases, with 9 bases of the junction left unmatched. CDR1 and CDR2 from the germline V gene are LNHDA and SQIVND (reference sequence). The CDR3 extends over 16 amino acids. The CDR3 loop is CASSKQGTKTTDTQYF. DNA of the CDR3: TGTGCCAGTAGTAAACAGGGGACGAAGACCACAGATACGCAGTATTTT.

V usage is TRBV5-1 and J usage is TRBJ1-4, with TRBD1 matching over 7 bases. J gave up 7 bases and V 0 bases, and 3 bases lay outside the gene matches. The CDR3 length is 14 residues. Germline CDR1 is SGHRS and CDR2 is YFSETQ. CDR3: CASSLEGASEKLFF. CDR3 nucleotides: TGCGCCAGCAGCTTGGAGGGGGCGTCTGAAAAACTGTTTTTT. Looking up the rest from reference TRBV5-1 and TRBJ1-4 gives the full variable domain: KAGVTQTPRYLIKTRGQQVTLSCSPISGHRSVSWYQQTPGQGLQFLFEYFSETQRNKGNFPGRFSGRQFSNSRSEMNVSTLELGDSALYLCASSLEGASEKLFFGSGTQLSVL.

This clonotype has a handful of counts. The chain employs TRBV12-3 or TRBV12-4 and TRBJ2-5; D is uncertain. Trimming took off 7 bases at V and 3 bases at J, with 6 bases between the two ends. The length of the CDR3 is 11 residues. CDR3 region: CASTEKETQYF. The CDR3 DNA reads TGTGCCAGCACCGAAAAAGAGACCCAGTACTTC.

The gene calls are TRBV25-1 and TRBJ2-5, with a weak D call TRBD2 (5 bases). The CDR3 covers 13 residues. V gave up 0 bases and J gave up 11 bases, with 13 bases separating them. Germline-derived CDR1 and CDR2 are MGHDK and SYGVNS. CDR3 sequence: CASSEYLMREQYF. Here the CDR3 DNA reads TGTGCCAGCAGTGAATACCTAATGAGGGAGCAGTACTTC. The full variable domain, its missing parts supplied by reference TRBV25-1 and TRBJ2-5, is EADIYQTPRYLVIGTGKKITLECSQTMGHDKMYWYQQDPGMELHLIHYSYGVNSTEKGDLSSESTVSRIRTEHFPLTLESARPSHTSQYLCASSEYLMREQYFGPGTRLLVL.

The chain links TRBV2 to TRBJ2-3; D might be TRBD2 (5 bases). V lost 6 bases and J lost 6, with 22 bases in between. The CDR3 length is 16 residues. Per germline, CDR1 SNHLY and CDR2 FYNNEI. The CDR3 is CASSDSGLLGMDTQYF. The CDR3 coding sequence is TGTGCCAGCAGCGACTCCGGACTGCTCGGGATGGATACGCAGTATTTT.

The table lists this clonotype with a few counts. The rearrangement links TRBV5-6 to TRBJ2-5; 7 bases agree with TRBD2. The CDR3 loop spans 13 amino acids. Germline CDR1 reads SGHDT; CDR2 reads YYEEEE. The V gene end was trimmed by 7 bases and the J gene end by 5 bases; junction bases not matched to a gene: 8. The CDR3 nucleotides read TGTGCCAGCGGAGGACTAGTACGGGAGACCCAGTACTTC. It yields the protein CASGGLVRETQYF.

The rearrangement uses TRBV7-9 and TRBJ1-2; TRBD1 is a possible D gene (5 bases). Germline V gives CDR1 SEHNR, CDR2 FQNEAQ (reference sequence). This CDR3 has 15 amino acids. Trimming took 3 bases from V and 2 from J, leaving 13 bases between them. The CDR3 coding sequence is TGTGCCAGCAGCTTGGGGGAAGGGAAAAACTATGGCTACACCTTC. It is translated as CASSLGEGKNYGYTF.

This chain uses TRBV4-3 with TRBJ2-7; the D gene could be TRBD1 or TRBD2 (5 bases each). The germline V gene has CDR1 LGHNA and CDR2 YSLEER. CDR3 length equals 14 residues. The V and J ends lost 5 bases and 2 bases respectively, with 13 bases between them. CDR3 sequence: CASSLGRGAYEQYF. The CDR3 nucleotides read TGCGCCAGCAGCTTGGGACGGGGAGCCTACGAGCAGTACTTC.

The rearrangement uses TRBV12-3 or TRBV12-4 and TRBJ1-3; no firm D call. V lost 8 bases, J lost 8 bases, and 19 bases lay in between. The CDR3 is 14 amino acids. The CDR3: CASSLSGAGYTIYF. The CDR3 bases are TGTGCCAGCTCCCTTAGTGGCGCCGGTTACACCATATATTTT.

In its sample, this clonotype was seen a few times. The rearrangement uses TRBV7-2 and TRBJ2-4, with 13 bases aligning to TRBD2. After removal of 5 bases from V and 13 bases from J, the junction contained 17 bases not matched to a gene. The CDR3 runs 17 residues. From germline, CDR1 is SGHTA and CDR2 FQGNSA. The CDR3 loop is CASSPQLLAGGPGEQYF. The CDR3 DNA sequence: TGTGCCAGCAGCCCTCAGCTACTAGCGGGAGGGCCGGGTGAGCAGTACTTC.

The V and J genes are TRBV28 and TRBJ2-1, with 9 nucleotides matching TRBD2. V lost 3 bases to trimming and J lost 6 bases; unmatched junction nucleotides: 3. CDR1 and CDR2 (germline): MDHEN, SYDVKM. The CDR3 sequence is 14 residues long. CDR3 in DNA: TGTGCCAGCAGTTTCGTAGCGGGAGTCAATGAGCAGTTCTTC. Amino acids: CASSFVAGVNEQFF.

J is TRBJ1-2 and V is TRBV30; 7 bases agree with TRBD1. The V and J ends lost 4 bases and 8 bases, in that order; junction bases with no gene match: 10. Germline-derived CDR1 and CDR2 are GTSNPN and SVGIG (reference sequence). The CDR3 consists of 13 residues. The CDR3 DNA sequence: TGTGCCTGGACAAGGGACAGTTGGGGCGGCTACACCTTC. It specifies CAWTRDSWGGYTF.

This clonotype was counted between two and nine times. The CDR3: CASSLGRREATDTQYF. As DNA, the CDR3 is TGCGCCAGCAGCTTGGGAAGGCGGGAGGCTACGGATACGCAGTATTTT. The J gene is TRBJ2-3, the V gene TRBV5-1, with TRBD2 matching 8 bases. J lost 6 bases, V lost 0 bases, and 9 bases had no gene match. This CDR3 has 16 amino acids. Germline CDR1 and CDR2: SGHRS and YFSETQ.

This chain joins TRBV7-2 and TRBJ2-7, with a possible D match to TRBD1 (6 bases). The V gene's germline CDR1 is SGHTA and CDR2 FQGNSA. Trimming stripped 4 bases from V and 3 bases from J, with 13 bases between. CDR3 length equals 14 residues. The DNA for the CDR3 is TGTGCCAGCAGCTCCGACGGACAGCGCTACGAGCAGTACTTC. Its protein is CASSSDGQRYEQYF.

This clonotype was seen only a few times. V is TRBV20-1 and J is TRBJ2-1; 14 positions agree with TRBD2. This CDR3 has 13 residues. CDR1 is DFQATT and CDR2 is SNEGSKA in the germline V gene (reference sequence). The ends lost 5 bases at V and 7 bases at J; junction bases unmatched: 1. In DNA form, the CDR3 reads TGCAGTGCTGGGACTAGCGGGGGTAATGAGCAGTTCTTC. Amino acids: CSAGTSGGNEQFF.